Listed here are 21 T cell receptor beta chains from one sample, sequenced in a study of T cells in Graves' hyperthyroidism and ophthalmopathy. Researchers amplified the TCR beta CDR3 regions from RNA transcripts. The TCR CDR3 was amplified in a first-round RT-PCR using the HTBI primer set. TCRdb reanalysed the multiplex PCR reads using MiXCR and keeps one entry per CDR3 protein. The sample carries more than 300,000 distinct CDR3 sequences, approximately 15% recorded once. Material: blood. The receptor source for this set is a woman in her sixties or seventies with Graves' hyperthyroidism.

The CDR3 DNA is TGTGCCAGCAGTCAAGGAGGACAGAGCGAGCAGTACTTC. Encoded protein: CASSQGGQSEQYF. The chain links TRBV27 to TRBJ2-7; tentatively, D is TRBD1 (6 bases). CDR1 and CDR2 from the germline V gene are MNHEY and SMNVEV (reference sequence). This CDR3 is built from 13 residues. The germline V and J ends were trimmed by 5 bases and 6 bases, with 14 bases remaining between them.

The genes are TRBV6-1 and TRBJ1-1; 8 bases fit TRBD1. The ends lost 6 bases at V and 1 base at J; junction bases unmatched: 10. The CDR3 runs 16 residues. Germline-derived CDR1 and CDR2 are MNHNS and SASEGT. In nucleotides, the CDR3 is TGTGCCAGCAGCCGCCAAGGACAGGGAACGAACACTGAAGCTTTCTTT. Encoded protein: CASSRQGQGTNTEAFF.

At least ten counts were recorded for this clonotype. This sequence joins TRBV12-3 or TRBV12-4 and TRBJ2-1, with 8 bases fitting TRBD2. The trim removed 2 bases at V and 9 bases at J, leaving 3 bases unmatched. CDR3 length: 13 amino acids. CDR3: CASSLKAGVEQFF. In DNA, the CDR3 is TGTGCCAGCAGTTTAAAAGCGGGAGTTGAGCAGTTCTTC.

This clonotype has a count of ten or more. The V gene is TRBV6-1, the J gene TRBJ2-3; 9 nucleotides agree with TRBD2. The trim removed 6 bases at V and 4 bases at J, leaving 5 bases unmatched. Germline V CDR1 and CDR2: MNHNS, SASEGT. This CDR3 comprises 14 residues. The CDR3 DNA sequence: TGTGCCAGCAGAGGTAGCGGGAGCCCAGATACGCAGTATTTT. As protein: CASRGSGSPDTQYF.

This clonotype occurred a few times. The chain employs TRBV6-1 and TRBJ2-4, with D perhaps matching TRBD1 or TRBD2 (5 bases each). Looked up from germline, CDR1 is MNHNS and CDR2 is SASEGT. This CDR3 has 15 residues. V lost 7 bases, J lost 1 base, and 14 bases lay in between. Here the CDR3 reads CASTTSWGAKNIQYF. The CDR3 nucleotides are TGTGCCAGCACCACCTCCTGGGGGGCCAAAAACATTCAGTACTTC.

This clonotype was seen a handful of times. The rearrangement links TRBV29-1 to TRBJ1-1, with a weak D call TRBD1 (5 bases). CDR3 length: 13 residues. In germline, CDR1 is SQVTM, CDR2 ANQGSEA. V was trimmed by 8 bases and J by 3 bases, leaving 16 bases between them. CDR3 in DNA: TGCAGCTCCCGTCAGGGATCGGACACTGAAGCTTTCTTT. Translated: CSSRQGSDTEAFF.

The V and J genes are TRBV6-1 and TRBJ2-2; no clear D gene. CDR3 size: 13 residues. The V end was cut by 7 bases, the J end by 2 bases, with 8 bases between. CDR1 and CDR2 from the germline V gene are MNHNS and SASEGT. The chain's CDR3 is CASNRPNTGELFF. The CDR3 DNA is TGTGCCAGCAACCGTCCTAACACCGGGGAGCTGTTTTTT.

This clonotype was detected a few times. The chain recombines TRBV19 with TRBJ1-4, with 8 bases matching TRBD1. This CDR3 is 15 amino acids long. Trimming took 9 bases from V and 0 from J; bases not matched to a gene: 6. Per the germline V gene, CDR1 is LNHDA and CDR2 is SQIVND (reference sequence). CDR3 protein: CASQGQGATNEKLFF. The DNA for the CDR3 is TGTGCCAGCCAAGGACAGGGAGCAACTAATGAAAAACTGTTTTTT.

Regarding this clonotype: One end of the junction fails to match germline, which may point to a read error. The CDR3 sequence: CSARGSGGRYNEQSF. The CDR3 nucleotides are TGCAGTGCCAGAGGTTCGGGAGGGCGGTACAATGAGCAGTCCTTC. The J gene is TRBJ2-1, the V gene TRBV20-1; 8 nucleotides line up with TRBD2. The CDR3 runs to 15 residues. The germline V gene encodes CDR1 DFQATT and CDR2 SNEGSKA (reference sequence).

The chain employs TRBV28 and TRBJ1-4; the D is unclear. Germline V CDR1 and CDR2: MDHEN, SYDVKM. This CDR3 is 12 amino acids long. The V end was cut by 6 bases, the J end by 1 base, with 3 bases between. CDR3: CASSLTNEKLFF. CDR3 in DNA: TGTGCCAGCAGCCTAACTAATGAAAAACTGTTTTTT.

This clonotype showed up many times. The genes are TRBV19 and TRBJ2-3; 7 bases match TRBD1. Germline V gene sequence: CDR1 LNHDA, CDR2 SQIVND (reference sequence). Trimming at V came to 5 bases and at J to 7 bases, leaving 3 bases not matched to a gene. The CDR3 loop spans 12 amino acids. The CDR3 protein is CASSSGGYTQYF. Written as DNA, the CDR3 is TGTGCCAGTAGTTCAGGGGGATATACGCAGTATTTT.

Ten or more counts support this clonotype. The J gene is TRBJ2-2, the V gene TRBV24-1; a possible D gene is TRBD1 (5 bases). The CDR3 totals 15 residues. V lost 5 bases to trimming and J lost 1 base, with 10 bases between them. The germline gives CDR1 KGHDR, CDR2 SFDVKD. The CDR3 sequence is CATSASGLNTGELFF. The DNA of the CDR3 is TGTGCCACCAGTGCCTCAGGGTTGAACACCGGGGAGCTGTTTTTT.

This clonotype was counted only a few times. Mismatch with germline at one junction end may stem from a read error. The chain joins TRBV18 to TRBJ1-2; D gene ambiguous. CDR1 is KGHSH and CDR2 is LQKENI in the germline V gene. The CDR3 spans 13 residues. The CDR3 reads CASSPPNNYSYTF. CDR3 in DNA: TGTGCCAGCTCACCCCCAAATAACTATAGCTACACCTTC.

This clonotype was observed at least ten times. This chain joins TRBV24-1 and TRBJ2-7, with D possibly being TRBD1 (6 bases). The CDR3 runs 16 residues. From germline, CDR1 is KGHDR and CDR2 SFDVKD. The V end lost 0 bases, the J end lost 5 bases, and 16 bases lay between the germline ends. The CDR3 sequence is CATSDLFWGPSNEQYF. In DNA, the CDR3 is TGTGCCACCAGTGATTTGTTCTGGGGGCCCTCAAACGAGCAGTACTTC.

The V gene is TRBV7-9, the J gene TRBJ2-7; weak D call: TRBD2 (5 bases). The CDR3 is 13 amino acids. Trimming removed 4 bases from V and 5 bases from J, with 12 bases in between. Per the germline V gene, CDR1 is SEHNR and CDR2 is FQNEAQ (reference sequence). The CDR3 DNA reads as TGTGCCAGCAGCTACGACTACACCGACGAGCAGTACTTC. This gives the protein CASSYDYTDEQYF.

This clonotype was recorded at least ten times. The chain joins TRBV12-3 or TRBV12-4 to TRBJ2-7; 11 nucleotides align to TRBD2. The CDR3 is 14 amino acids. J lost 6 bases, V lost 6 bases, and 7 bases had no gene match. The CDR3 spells CASRSSGRPGEQYF. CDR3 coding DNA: TGTGCCAGCAGATCTAGCGGGAGGCCGGGCGAGCAGTACTTC.

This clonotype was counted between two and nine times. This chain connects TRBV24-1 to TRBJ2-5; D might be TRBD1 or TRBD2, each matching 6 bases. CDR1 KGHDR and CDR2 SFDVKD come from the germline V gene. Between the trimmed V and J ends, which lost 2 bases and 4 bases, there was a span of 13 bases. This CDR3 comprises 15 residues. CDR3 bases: TGTGCCACCAGTGATTGGGGGGCGCTCGGAGAGACCCAGTACTTC. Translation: CATSDWGALGETQYF.

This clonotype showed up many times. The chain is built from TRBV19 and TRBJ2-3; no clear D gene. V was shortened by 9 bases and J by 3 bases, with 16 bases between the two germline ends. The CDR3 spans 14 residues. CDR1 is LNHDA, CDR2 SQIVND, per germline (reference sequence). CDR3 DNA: TGTGCCAGCTCCCTGCAACCAGGTACAGATACGCAGTATTTT. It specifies CASSLQPGTDTQYF.

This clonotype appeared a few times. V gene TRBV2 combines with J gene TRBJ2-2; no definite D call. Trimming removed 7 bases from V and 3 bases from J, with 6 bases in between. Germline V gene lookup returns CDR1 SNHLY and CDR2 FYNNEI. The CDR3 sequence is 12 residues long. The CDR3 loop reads CASKEDTGELFF. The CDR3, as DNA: TGTGCCAGCAAAGAGGACACCGGGGAGCTGTTTTTT.

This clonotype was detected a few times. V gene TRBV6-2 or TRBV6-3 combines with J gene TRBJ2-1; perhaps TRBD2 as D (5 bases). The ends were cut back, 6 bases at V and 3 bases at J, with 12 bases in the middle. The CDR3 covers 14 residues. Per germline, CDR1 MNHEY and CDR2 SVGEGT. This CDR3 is CASSKLVGYNEQFF. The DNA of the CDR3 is TGTGCCAGCAGCAAACTAGTGGGCTACAATGAGCAGTTCTTC.

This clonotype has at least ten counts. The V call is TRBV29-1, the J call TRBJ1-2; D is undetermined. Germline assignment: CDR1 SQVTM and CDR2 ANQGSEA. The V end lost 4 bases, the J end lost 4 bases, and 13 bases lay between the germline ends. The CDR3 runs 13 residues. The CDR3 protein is CSVVTGRSYGYTF. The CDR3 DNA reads TGCAGCGTTGTTACGGGCAGAAGCTATGGCTACACCTTC.